The clone carrying this T cell receptor beta chain was seen many times. Antigen specificity is unknown. Compared with germline, one end of the junction differs, possibly owing to a read error. The source of the sample is a study of spatial heterogeneity in lung cancer. As for the study in general: Fewer alpha-chain than beta-chain sequences were consistently detected. Study-wide results and limits: Whereas they appeared in blood less at follow-up, ubiquitous expanded tumor TCRs appeared there more at resection.

In the library, each TCR cDNA molecule bore its own unique molecular identifier. TCRdb re-analysed the 5' RACE reads in MiXCR, keeping a single row per CDR3 protein. The sample lists tens of thousands of distinct CDR3 sequences, roughly 15% occurring once. CDR3 length: 14 amino acids. CDR1 and CDR2 (germline): SSHAT, FNYEAQ (reference sequence). This sample's time point: sample taken at primary tumor resection. Whole RNA came from tumor, nontumor lung or frozen PBMC and was sequenced without being sorted. Specimen: PBMCs, collected at surgery. The origin of this receptor is a male donor with early-stage non-small cell lung cancer. The gene calls are TRBV7-7 and TRBJ2-2; tentatively, D is TRBD1 or TRBD2 (5 bases each). CDR3 bases: TGTGCTAGCAGTCACGACAGCGGACCCGGGGAGCTGTTTTTT. This sequence encodes CASSHDSGPGELFF.